This record looks at one TCR beta chain sequence and its context. No antigen is known for it. The source of the sample is a study of blood T cells in healthy people across ages. Whole-study findings and limits: The lack of PBMC sorting stopped any conclusive naive versus antigen-experienced comparison. Estimated diversity, derived from one million T cells, was regarded as an underestimate.

A second PCR of about 7 to 12 cycles used a sample-barcoded 5' primer and a J-beta primer mix. TCRdb processed the 5' RACE reads anew with MiXCR; each CDR3 protein has one entry. The sample lists roughly 2 million distinct CDR3 sequences; around half were seen once. PBMCs, at least 6 million per sample, were isolated. This CDR3 has 14 amino acids. Germline V gene sequence: CDR1 SGHNT, CDR2 YYREEE (reference sequence). Between the trimmed V and J ends, which lost 6 bases and 2 bases, there was a span of 14 bases. V usage is TRBV5-4 and J usage is TRBJ2-5; D might be TRBD1 (6 bases). The sequencing input was blood. This TCR came from a woman between 35 and 50 years old in good health. The CDR3: CASNTGLSQETQYF. The CDR3 region has the DNA TGTGCCAGCAATACAGGGTTGAGTCAAGAGACCCAGTACTTC.